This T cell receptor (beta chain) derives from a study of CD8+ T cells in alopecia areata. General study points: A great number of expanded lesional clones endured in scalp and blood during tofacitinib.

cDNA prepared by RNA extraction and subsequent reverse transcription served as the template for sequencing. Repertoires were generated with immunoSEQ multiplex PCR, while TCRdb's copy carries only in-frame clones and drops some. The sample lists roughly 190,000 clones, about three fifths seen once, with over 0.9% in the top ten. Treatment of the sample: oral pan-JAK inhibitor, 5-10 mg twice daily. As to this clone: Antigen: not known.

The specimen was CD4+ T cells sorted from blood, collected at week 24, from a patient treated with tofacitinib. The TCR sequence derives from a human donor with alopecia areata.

Here the CDR3 DNA reads TGTGCCACCACTTCGGGCGGAACCTCCGCCGATACGCAGTATTTT. Its translation: CATTSGGTSADTQYF. The V and J genes are TRBV15 and TRBJ2-3; no firm D call. V was pared by 7 bases and J by 6 bases, with 20 bases between. The CDR3 is made up of 15 amino acids. Per the germline V gene, CDR1 is LNHNV and CDR2 is YYDKDF (reference sequence).